These T cell receptor beta chains were read from a single sample in a study of T cell changes during pregnancy in multiple sclerosis. Assay: immunoSEQ multiplex PCR; the TCRdb copy retains only in-frame clones and omits some. The sample has some 80,000 clones; about 89% are singletons. This specimen was peripheral blood, taken in the first trimester of pregnancy. The source of these receptors is a female donor in good health, enrolled as a control in a pregnancy study. Each CDR3 is given with its conserved first and last residue. The D gene is left open where the match is weak. The listing skips clone size in some rows; elsewhere it reads once, few, many or a size class.

v_gene,d_gene,abundance,j_gene,CDR3nt,CDR3aa
TRBV6-1,-,once,TRBJ1-2,TGTGCCAGCAGTGAGGTAGGAGGTCGTGGCTACACCTTC,CASSEVGGRGYTF
TRBV11-1,-,-,TRBJ1-1,TGTGCCAGCAGCTTAATAGGGAGGGCTCAGAACACTGAAGCTTTCTTT,CASSLIGRAQNTEAFF
TRBV5-6,-,-,TRBJ2-2,TGTGCCAGCAGCTTGGCCACGGTCTTGACCGGGGAGCTGTTTTTT,CASSLATVLTGELFF
TRBV29-1,-,-,TRBJ2-7,TGCAGCGTTGGGAGGGATCTTCCACCCTACGAGCAGTACTTC,CSVGRDLPPYEQYF
TRBV5-6,TRBD1,-,TRBJ2-7,TGTGCCAGCAGCTTGGTGGACAGGGGTTACGAGCAGTACTTC,CASSLVDRGYEQYF
TRBV6-5,TRBD1,-,TRBJ1-6,TGTGCCAGCGGGAGGACAGGGGTCTCACCCCTCCACTTT,CASGRTGVSPLHF
TRBV5-4,TRBD2,once,TRBJ2-7,TGTGCCAGCAGCCGACTAGCGGGGCCCGTGTATCATAAGCAGTACTTC,CASSRLAGPVYHKQYF
TRBV19,TRBD1,-,TRBJ1-2,TGTGCCAGTTCTCTTGACAGGGAGTATGGCTACACCTTC,CASSLDREYGYTF
TRBV28,-,few,TRBJ1-1,TGTGCCAGCAGACGGTCGGGCACTGAAGCTTTCTTT,CASRRSGTEAFF
TRBV28,-,-,TRBJ2-7,TGTGCCAGTACTGAGTATCCCTCCTACGAGCAGTACTTC,CASTEYPSYEQYF
TRBV5-4,TRBD1,-,TRBJ2-7,TGTGCCAGCAGCACGAATTACGGGACAGGGGGCTTAAACGAGCAGTACTTC,CASSTNYGTGGLNEQYF
TRBV30,-,-,TRBJ1-2,TGTGCCTGGAGTATCAGGGACTATGGCTACACCTTC,CAWSIRDYGYTF
TRBV27,-,-,TRBJ2-1,TGTGCCAGCAGGGGGACTGGTTCCTACAATGAGCAGTTCTTC,CASRGTGSYNEQFF
TRBV29-1,-,-,TRBJ1-1,TGCAGCGTTCCTCAAGGCCCGGGGTCGAACACTGAAGCTTTCTTT,CSVPQGPGSNTEAFF
TRBV18,-,-,TRBJ1-1,TGTGCCAGCTCCCGTGTAGCGGGGACCACTGAAGCTTTCTTT,CASSRVAGTTEAFF
TRBV6-5,-,-,TRBJ2-5,TGTGCCAGCAGTTACGAGGCTTGGGAGACCCAGTACTTC,CASSYEAWETQYF
TRBV7-2,-,few,TRBJ1-1,TGTGCCAGCAGCTTAGACCAGGGCACTGAAGCTTTCTTT,CASSLDQGTEAFF
TRBV25-1,TRBD1,-,TRBJ1-1,TGTGCCAGCAGTGCATTTACAGGGGCCGGGGGCACTGAAGCTTTCTTT,CASSAFTGAGGTEAFF
TRBV7-7,TRBD1,-,TRBJ2-3,TGTGCCAGCAGCTTAGCAGGGGGCGCGGATACGCAGTATTTT,CASSLAGGADTQYF
TRBV6-5,TRBD1,-,TRBJ2-7,TGTGCCAGCAGTTATCCCCTCGGGACAGGGGGCTGGGAGCAGTACTTC,CASSYPLGTGGWEQYF
TRBV5-1,-,-,TRBJ2-1,TGCGCCACCCACTGGGCAGACGTATCCTACAATGAGCAGTTCTTC,CATHWADVSYNEQFF
TRBV4-1,-,-,TRBJ2-1,TGCGCCAGCAGCCAGAATTGGGGGGCTAGCGGCTACAATGAGCAGTTCTTC,CASSQNWGASGYNEQFF
TRBV6-4,TRBD2,-,TRBJ2-1,TGTGCCAGCAGCCCCGGGACTAGCAATGAGCAGTTCTTC,CASSPGTSNEQFF
TRBV2,-,-,TRBJ2-7,TGTGCCAGCAGCATCAGGGATTCCTACGAGCAGTACTTC,CASSIRDSYEQYF
TRBV18,TRBD1,-,TRBJ1-1,TGTGCCAGCTCATCGACAACCGGGACAGGGGGTGGGGACACTGAAGCTTTCTTT,CASSSTTGTGGGDTEAFF
TRBV19,TRBD1,-,TRBJ1-4,TGTGCCAGTAGTATCGGCAGGGGGGTCGGGTATGAAAAACTGTTTTTT,CASSIGRGVGYEKLFF
TRBV28,TRBD1,-,TRBJ1-5,TGTGCCAGCAGTTTTCTCGACAGGGAGGACCAGCCCCAGCATTTT,CASSFLDREDQPQHF
TRBV4-1,-,few,TRBJ1-1,TGCGCCAGCAGCCAAGAAAACAGGGCGGGAGCTTTCTTT,CASSQENRAGAFF
TRBV6-6,TRBD1,-,TRBJ2-7,TGTGCCAGCAGTTATGACAGGGTAGTCGACGAGCAGTACTTC,CASSYDRVVDEQYF
TRBV29-1,-,-,TRBJ2-1,TGCAGAGCTGGAGATTCCTACAATGAGCAGTTCTTC,CRAGDSYNEQFF
TRBV9,TRBD2,-,TRBJ2-5,TGTGCCAGCAGTGATCCGGATAGCGGGATGGGAGAGACCCAGTACTTC,CASSDPDSGMGETQYF
TRBV29-1,TRBD1,-,TRBJ1-4,TGCAGCGTTGAAATACACAGGGGTGCTAATGAAAAACTGTTTTTT,CSVEIHRGANEKLFF
TRBV15,TRBD2,-,TRBJ2-7,TGTGCCACCAGCAGAGAAGTGACTAGCGGGAGCTCCTACGAGCAGTACTTC,CATSREVTSGSSYEQYF
TRBV5-1,TRBD1,once,TRBJ1-4,TGCGCCAGCAGCTTAACAGGGGGGGGTGAAAAACTGTTTTTT,CASSLTGGGEKLFF
TRBV5-1,-,-,TRBJ2-7,TGCGCCAGCAGCCCCCACAGGGTGGAGGACTACGAGCAGTACTTC,CASSPHRVEDYEQYF
TRBV6-5,-,-,TRBJ2-7,TGTGCCAGCAGTTATCGTCCGGGGAGCTCCTACGAGCAGTACTTC,CASSYRPGSSYEQYF
TRBV11-1,TRBD1,-,TRBJ1-1,TGTGCCAGCAGCCCGCTCGACAGGGGATCGGGAGCTTTCTTT,CASSPLDRGSGAFF
TRBV4-2,-,-,TRBJ2-7,TGTGCCAGCAGCCAAGAATTCAGGGACGAGCAGTACTTC,CASSQEFRDEQYF
TRBV11-2,TRBD1,-,TRBJ1-6,TGTGCCAGCAGCTTAGCCTACACCGGGACAGGGGTTTCACCCCTCCACTTT,CASSLAYTGTGVSPLHF
TRBV11-2,TRBD2,once,TRBJ2-1,TGTGCCAGCAGCCTCGGACTAGCGGGGGGGCCTGAGCAGTTCTTC,CASSLGLAGGPEQFF
TRBV19,-,-,TRBJ1-1,TGTGCCAGTATCAAGCGACGGGACTCCTGGGCTTTCTTT,CASIKRRDSWAFF
TRBV29-1,-,-,TRBJ2-3,TGCAGCGCTGGGTCAGGAAGCACAGATACGCAGTATTTT,CSAGSGSTDTQYF
TRBV4-3,TRBD1,-,TRBJ1-6,TGCGCCAGCAGTCGGGACAGGGGGACACCATATCCCCTCCACTTT,CASSRDRGTPYPLHF
TRBV11-1,TRBD1,-,TRBJ1-4,TGTGCCAGCAGCCCAGGGGGAAGAGAAAAACTGTTTTTT,CASSPGGREKLFF